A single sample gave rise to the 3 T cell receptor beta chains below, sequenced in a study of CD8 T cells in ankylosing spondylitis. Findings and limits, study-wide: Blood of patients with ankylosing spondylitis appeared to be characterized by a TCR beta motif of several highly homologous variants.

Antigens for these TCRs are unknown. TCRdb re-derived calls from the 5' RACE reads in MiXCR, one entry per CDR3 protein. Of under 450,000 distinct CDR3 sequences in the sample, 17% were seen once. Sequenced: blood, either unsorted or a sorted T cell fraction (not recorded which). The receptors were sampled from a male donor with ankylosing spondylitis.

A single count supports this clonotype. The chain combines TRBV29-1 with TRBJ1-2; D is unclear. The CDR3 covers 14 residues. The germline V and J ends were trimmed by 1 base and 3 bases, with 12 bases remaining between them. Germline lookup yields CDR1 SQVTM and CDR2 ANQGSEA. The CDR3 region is CSVEGSLRYYGYTF. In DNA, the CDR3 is TGCAGCGTTGAAGGTAGCTTACGCTACTATGGCTACACCTTC. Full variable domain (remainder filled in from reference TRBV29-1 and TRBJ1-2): SAVISQKPSRDICQRGTSLTIQCQVDSQVTMMFWYRQQPGQSLTLIATANQGSEATYESGFVIDKFPISRPNLTFSTLTVSNMSPEDSSIYLCSVEGSLRYYGYTFGSGTRLTVV.

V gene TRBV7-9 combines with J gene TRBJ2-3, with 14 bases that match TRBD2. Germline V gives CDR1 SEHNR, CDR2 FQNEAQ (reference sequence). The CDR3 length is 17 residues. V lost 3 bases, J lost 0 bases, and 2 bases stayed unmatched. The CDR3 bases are TGTGCCAGCAGCTTGGGGACTAGCGGGGGAAGCACAGATACGCAGTATTTT. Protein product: CASSLGTSGGSTDTQYF.

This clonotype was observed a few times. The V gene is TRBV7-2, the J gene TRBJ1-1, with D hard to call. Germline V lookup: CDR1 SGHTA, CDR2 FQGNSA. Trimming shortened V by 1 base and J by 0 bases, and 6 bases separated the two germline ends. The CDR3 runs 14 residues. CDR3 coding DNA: TGTGCCAGCAGCTTAGACTATATGAACACTGAAGCTTTCTTT. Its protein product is CASSLDYMNTEAFF.